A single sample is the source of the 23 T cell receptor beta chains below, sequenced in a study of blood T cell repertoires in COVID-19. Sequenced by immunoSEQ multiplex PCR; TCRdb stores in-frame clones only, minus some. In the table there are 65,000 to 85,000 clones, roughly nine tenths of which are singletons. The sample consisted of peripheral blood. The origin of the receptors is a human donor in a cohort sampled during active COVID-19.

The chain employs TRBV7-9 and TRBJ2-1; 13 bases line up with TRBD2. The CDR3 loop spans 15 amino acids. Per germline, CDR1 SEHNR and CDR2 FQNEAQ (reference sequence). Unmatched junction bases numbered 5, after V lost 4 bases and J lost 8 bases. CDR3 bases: TGTGCCAGCAGCTCCAGACTAGCGGGAGGTGATGAGCAGTTCTTC. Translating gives CASSSRLAGGDEQFF.

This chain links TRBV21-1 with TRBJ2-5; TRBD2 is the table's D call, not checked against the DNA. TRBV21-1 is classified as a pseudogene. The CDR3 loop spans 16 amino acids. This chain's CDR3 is CASSKARRLAGETQYF. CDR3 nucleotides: TGTGCCAGCAGCAAAGCGCGCAGACTAGCGGGAGAGACCCAGTACTTC.

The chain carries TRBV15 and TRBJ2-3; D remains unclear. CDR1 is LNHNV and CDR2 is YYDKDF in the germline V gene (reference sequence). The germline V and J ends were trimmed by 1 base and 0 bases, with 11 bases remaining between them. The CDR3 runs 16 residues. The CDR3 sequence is CATSRAISTSTDTQYF. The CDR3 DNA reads TGTGCCACCAGCAGAGCTATTTCCACTAGCACAGATACGCAGTATTTT.

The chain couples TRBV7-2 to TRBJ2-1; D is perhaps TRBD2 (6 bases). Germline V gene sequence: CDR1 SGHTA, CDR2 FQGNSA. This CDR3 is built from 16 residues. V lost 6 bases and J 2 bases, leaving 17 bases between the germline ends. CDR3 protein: CASRSTRGTPYNEQFF. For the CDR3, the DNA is TGTGCCAGCAGAAGCACACGCGGGACCCCCTACAATGAGCAGTTCTTC.

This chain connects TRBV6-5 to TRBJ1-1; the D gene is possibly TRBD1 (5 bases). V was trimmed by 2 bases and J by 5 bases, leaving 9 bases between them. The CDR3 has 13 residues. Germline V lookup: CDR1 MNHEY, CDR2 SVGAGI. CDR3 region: CASSYGGGTEAFF. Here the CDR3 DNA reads TGTGCCAGCAGTTACGGGGGGGGAACTGAAGCTTTCTTT.

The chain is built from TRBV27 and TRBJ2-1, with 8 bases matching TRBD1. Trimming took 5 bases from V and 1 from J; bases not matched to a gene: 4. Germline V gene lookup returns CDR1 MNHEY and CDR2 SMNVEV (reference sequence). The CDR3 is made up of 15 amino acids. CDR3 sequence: CASSRGQVSYNEQFF. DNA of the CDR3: TGTGCCAGCAGTCGGGGACAGGTATCCTACAATGAGCAGTTCTTC.

CDR3 sequence (DNA): TGTGCCAGTAGTATGCGGGGATTCAATCAGCCCCAGCATTTT. This translates into CASSMRGFNQPQHF. The gene calls are TRBV19 and TRBJ1-5; D not resolved. V was trimmed by 3 bases and J by 3 bases, leaving 9 bases between them. CDR1 is LNHDA and CDR2 is SQIVND in the germline V gene (reference sequence). This CDR3 is 14 amino acids long.

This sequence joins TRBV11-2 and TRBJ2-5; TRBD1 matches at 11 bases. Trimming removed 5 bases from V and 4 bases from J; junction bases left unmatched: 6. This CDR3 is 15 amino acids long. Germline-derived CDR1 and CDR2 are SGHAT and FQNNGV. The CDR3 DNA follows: TGTGCCAGCAGCCCAGGGACAGGGGGGGCAGAGACCCAGTACTTC. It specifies CASSPGTGGAETQYF.

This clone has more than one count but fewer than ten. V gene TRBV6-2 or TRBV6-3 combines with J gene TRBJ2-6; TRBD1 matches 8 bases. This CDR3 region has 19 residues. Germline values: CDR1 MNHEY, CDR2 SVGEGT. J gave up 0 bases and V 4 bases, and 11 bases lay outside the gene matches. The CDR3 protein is CASSSRTGIGHSGANVLTF. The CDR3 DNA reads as TGTGCCAGCAGTTCAAGGACAGGGATCGGCCACTCTGGGGCCAACGTCCTGACTTTC.

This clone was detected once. The CDR3 loop reads CASSTGWGPGANVLTF. The CDR3 DNA sequence: TGTGCCAGTAGTACCGGGTGGGGGCCTGGGGCCAACGTCCTGACTTTC. The chain joins TRBV19 to TRBJ2-6; perhaps TRBD1 as D (6 bases). The CDR3 is 16 amino acids. CDR1 LNHDA and CDR2 SQIVND come from the germline V gene (reference sequence). V shed 4 bases and J shed 2 bases, with 12 bases lying between them.

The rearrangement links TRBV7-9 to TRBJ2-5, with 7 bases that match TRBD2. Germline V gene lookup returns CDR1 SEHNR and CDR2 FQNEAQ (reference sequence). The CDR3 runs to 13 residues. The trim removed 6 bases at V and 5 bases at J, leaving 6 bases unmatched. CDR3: CASRETGRETQYF. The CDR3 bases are TGTGCCAGCAGGGAAACCGGGAGGGAGACCCAGTACTTC.

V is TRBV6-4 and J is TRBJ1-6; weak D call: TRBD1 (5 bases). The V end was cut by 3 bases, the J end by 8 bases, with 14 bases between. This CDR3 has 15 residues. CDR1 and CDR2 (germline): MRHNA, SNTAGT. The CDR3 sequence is CASSDEADSHSPLHF. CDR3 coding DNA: TGTGCCAGCAGTGATGAGGCCGACAGCCATTCACCCCTCCACTTT.

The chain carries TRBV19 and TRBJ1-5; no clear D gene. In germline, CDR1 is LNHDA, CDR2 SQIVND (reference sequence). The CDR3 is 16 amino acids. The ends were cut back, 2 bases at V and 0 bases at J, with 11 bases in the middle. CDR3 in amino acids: CASSIKGGYSNQPQHF. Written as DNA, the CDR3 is TGTGCCAGTAGTATAAAGGGAGGATATAGCAATCAGCCCCAGCATTTT.

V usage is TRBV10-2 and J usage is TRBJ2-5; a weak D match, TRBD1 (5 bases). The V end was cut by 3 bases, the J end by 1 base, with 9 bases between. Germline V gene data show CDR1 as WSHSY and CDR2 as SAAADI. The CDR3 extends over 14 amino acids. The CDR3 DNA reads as TGCGCCAGCAGTGACAGGACATTCCAAGAGACCCAGTACTTC. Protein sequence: CASSDRTFQETQYF.

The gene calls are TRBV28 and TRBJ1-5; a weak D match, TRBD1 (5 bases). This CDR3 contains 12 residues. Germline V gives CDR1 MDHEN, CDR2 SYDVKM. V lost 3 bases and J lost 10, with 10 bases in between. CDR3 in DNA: TGTGCCAGCAGTTTTCCCGGGACTCCCCAGCATTTT. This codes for CASSFPGTPQHF.

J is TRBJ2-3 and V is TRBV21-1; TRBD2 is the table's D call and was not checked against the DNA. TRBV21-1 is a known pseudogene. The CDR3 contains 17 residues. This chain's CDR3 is CASSNTSGRAPRDTQYF. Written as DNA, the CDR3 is TGTGCCAGCAGCAATACTAGCGGGAGGGCCCCGCGAGATACGCAGTATTTT.

CDR3 coding DNA: TGTGCCAGCACCTCACGGGCAGGGGGGAACGAGCAGTACTTC. Translated: CASTSRAGGNEQYF. J is TRBJ2-7 and V is TRBV7-2, with D possibly TRBD1 on 7 matching bases. Per the germline V gene, CDR1 is SGHTA and CDR2 is FQGNSA. The CDR3 has 14 amino acids. The V end lost 7 bases, the J end lost 5 bases, and 18 bases lay between the germline ends. Drawing the rest from reference TRBV7-2 and TRBJ2-7, the complete variable domain is GAGVSQSPSNKVTEKGKDVELRCDPISGHTALYWYRQSLGQGLEFLIYFQGNSAPDKSGLPSDRFSAERTGGSVSTLTIQRTQQEDSAVYLCASTSRAGGNEQYFGPGTRLTVT.

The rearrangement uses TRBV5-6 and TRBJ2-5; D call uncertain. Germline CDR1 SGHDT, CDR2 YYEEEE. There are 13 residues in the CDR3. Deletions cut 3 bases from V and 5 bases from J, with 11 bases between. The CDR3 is CASSSEPAETQYF. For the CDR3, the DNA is TGTGCCAGCAGCTCGGAGCCGGCGGAGACCCAGTACTTC.

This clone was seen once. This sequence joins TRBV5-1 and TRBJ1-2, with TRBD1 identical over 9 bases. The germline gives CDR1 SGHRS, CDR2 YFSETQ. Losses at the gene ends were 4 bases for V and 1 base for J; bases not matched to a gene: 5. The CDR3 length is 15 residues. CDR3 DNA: TGCGCCAGCAGCGAAACAGGGGGCGGTAACTATGGCTACACCTTC. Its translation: CASSETGGGNYGYTF.

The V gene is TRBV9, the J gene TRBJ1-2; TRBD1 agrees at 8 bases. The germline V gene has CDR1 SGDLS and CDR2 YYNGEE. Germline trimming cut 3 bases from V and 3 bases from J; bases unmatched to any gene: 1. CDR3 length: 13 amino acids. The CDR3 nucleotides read TGTGCCAGCAGCGGACAGGGGTACTATGGCTACACCTTC. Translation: CASSGQGYYGYTF.

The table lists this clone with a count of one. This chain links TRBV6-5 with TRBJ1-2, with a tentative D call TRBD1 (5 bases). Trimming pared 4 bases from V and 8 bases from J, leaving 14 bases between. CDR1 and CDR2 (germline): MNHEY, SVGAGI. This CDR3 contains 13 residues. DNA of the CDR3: TGTGCCAGCAGTTCGACAGATTGGGGAGGCTACACCTTC. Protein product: CASSSTDWGGYTF.

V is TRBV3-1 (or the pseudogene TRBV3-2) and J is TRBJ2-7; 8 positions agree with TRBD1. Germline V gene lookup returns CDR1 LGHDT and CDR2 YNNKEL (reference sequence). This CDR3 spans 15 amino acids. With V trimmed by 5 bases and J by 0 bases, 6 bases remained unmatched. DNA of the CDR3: TGTGCCAGCAGCACTTGGACAGGGTTCTCCTACGAGCAGTACTTC. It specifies CASSTWTGFSYEQYF.

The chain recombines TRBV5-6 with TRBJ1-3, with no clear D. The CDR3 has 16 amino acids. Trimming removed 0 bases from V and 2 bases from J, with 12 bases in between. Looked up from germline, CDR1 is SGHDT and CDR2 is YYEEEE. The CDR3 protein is CASSLGSSPAGNTIYF. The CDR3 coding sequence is TGTGCCAGCAGCTTGGGGAGCAGTCCCGCTGGAAACACCATATATTTT.